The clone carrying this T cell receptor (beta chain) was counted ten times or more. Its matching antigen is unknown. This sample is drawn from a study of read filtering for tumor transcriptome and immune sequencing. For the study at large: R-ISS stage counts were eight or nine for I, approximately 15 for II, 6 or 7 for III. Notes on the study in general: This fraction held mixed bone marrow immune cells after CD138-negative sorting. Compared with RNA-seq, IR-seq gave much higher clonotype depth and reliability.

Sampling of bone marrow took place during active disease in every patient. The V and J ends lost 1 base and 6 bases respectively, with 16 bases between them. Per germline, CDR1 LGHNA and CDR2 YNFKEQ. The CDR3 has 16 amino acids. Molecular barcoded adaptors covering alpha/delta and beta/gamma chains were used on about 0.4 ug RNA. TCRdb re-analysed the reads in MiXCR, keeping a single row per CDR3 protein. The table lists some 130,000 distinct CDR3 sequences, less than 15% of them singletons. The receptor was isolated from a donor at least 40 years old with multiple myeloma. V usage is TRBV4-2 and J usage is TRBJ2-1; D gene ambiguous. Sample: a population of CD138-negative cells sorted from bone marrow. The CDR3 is CASSQVGVILLNEQFF. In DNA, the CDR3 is TGTGCCAGCAGCCAAGTTGGGGTCATCCTTCTCAATGAGCAGTTCTTC.